A selection of T cell receptor beta chains follows, all from one sample in a study of cytomegalovirus exposure and HLA in healthy donors. Method: immunoSEQ multiplex PCR; TCRdb's copy keeps in-frame clones and lacks some. The sample has over 150,000 clones; about 70% are singletons. Sequenced input: PBMCs. The receptors were gathered from a woman aged 35 to 49 in good health and CMV-seropositive. Both conserved end residues are part of each CDR3. Fields, in order: clone size, V gene, J gene, D gene, CDR3 DNA, CDR3 protein. A D gene is named only where the DNA matches it firmly. The listing skips clone size in some rows; elsewhere it reads once, few, many or a size class.

.	TRBV5-6	TRBJ2-1	TRBD2	TGTGCCAGCAGCTCCCCCGGGGCGGGGGGGCCTCTGTTCTTC	CASSSPGAGGPLFF
.	TRBV28	TRBJ2-7	TRBD1	TGTGCCAGCAGGACCGGGACAGAACACCCCTACGAGCAGTACTTC	CASRTGTEHPYEQYF
.	TRBV7-2	TRBJ2-1	.	TGTGCCAGCAGCCCCGCTGGGAGGACACGGAATGAGCAGTTCTTC	CASSPAGRTRNEQFF
once	TRBV29-1	TRBJ2-1	TRBD2	TGCAGCGCTAGAGGACTAGCGGAGGTAGGCAATGAGCAGTTCTTC	CSARGLAEVGNEQFF
.	TRBV27	TRBJ2-7	TRBD2	TGTGCCAGCAGACCGGGACTAGACGAGCAGTACTTC	CASRPGLDEQYF
few	TRBV4-3	TRBJ2-5	.	TGCGCCAGCAGTCTGGGACTGCAAGAGACCCAGTACTTC	CASSLGLQETQYF
.	TRBV19	TRBJ1-3	TRBD1	TGTGCCAGTAGTATCGGCAGGGGGCTCGGAAACACCATATATTTT	CASSIGRGLGNTIYF
.	TRBV19	TRBJ1-1	TRBD1	TGTGCCAGTAGTAGAAGACAGGGGCTCACTGAAGCTTTCTTT	CASSRRQGLTEAFF
.	TRBV18	TRBJ2-3	.	TGTGCCAGCTCACCCCCGGGGTCCCTCACAGATACGCAGTATTTT	CASSPPGSLTDTQYF
.	TRBV7-2	TRBJ2-7	TRBD2	TGTGCCAGCAGCCCCCAGGTGGGGCTAGCGGGGGGGGACGAGCAGTACTTC	CASSPQVGLAGGDEQYF
few	TRBV13	TRBJ1-4	.	TGTGCCAGCAGCGCCCGAGTAGTCCTTAATGAAAAACTGTTTTTT	CASSARVVLNEKLFF
.	TRBV29-1	TRBJ2-7	.	TGCAGCGTTGTAGGGTTATACTCGGGGGAGCAGTACTTC	CSVVGLYSGEQYF
.	TRBV6-4	TRBJ1-2	.	TGTGCCAGCCCAGGGGATGGCTACACCTTC	CASPGDGYTF
.	TRBV4-3	TRBJ2-5	TRBD2	TGCGCCAGCAGCCAACTTACTAGCGTCCAAGAGACCCAGTACTTC	CASSQLTSVQETQYF
.	TRBV6-5	TRBJ1-2	.	TGTGCCAGCAGTTACTCAGGGAGGGGCTACACCTTC	CASSYSGRGYTF
.	TRBV5-4	TRBJ1-3	.	TGTGCCAGCAGCTCCTCGGGAGGAAACACCATATATTTT	CASSSSGGNTIYF
few	TRBV10-3	TRBJ2-7	.	TGTGCCATCGGCCAGGGGGGCGAGCAGTACTTC	CAIGQGGEQYF
few	TRBV27	TRBJ1-2	.	TGTGCCAGCAGACGGGGAGAAACTGGCTACACCTTC	CASRRGETGYTF
.	TRBV7-6	TRBJ1-3	.	TGTGCCAGCAGCTTGTCCAGGGATTACGGAAACACCATATATTTT	CASSLSRDYGNTIYF
few	TRBV18	TRBJ1-1	.	TGTGCCAGCTCACCACCCTTGGGAGTGAACACTGAAGCTTTCTTT	CASSPPLGVNTEAFF
.	TRBV6-5	TRBJ2-7	TRBD2	TGTGCCAGCAGTTACTCGGGTCGGGGGGTTCCCTACGAGCAGTACTTC	CASSYSGRGVPYEQYF
.	TRBV7-8	TRBJ1-1	.	TGTGCCACATCAGTAGGGGCACTACCGGGCTCTGAAGCTTTCTTT	CATSVGALPGSEAFF
.	TRBV11-2	TRBJ2-3	.	TGTGCCAGCAGCATACAGGGTTCAGATACGCAGTATTTT	CASSIQGSDTQYF
.	TRBV9	TRBJ2-3	TRBD2	TGTGCCAGCAGCGTAGAACTCACTAGCGCACCCACAGATACGCAGTATTTT	CASSVELTSAPTDTQYF
.	TRBV7-3	TRBJ2-1	.	TGTGCCAGCAGCACCGGGACACTCTACAATGAGCAGTTCTTC	CASSTGTLYNEQFF
.	TRBV4-2	TRBJ1-1	.	TGTGCCAGCAGCCTAGAAACTGACGGGGGCACTGAAGCTTTCTTT	CASSLETDGGTEAFF
.	TRBV19	TRBJ2-7	TRBD1	TGTGCCAGTTCCGGGACAGCCGTCTCCTACGAGCAGTACTTC	CASSGTAVSYEQYF
.	TRBV9	TRBJ2-2	.	TGTGCCAGCAGCGTCTTCTCTGGGCCGGCGAACACCGGGGAGCTGTTTTTT	CASSVFSGPANTGELFF
.	TRBV5-4	TRBJ1-6	.	TGTGCCAGCAGCTTTTTTGGGGGCAATTCACCCCTCCACTTT	CASSFFGGNSPLHF
few	TRBV15	TRBJ2-5	.	TGTGCCACCAGCAGAGATCAGGGCGATAGAGAGACCCAGTACTTC	CATSRDQGDRETQYF
.	TRBV7-2	TRBJ1-5	.	TGTGCCAGCAGCTTTCAGGGGCAGCAGCCCCAGCATTTT	CASSFQGQQPQHF
.	TRBV11-2	TRBJ1-1	TRBD1	TGTGCCAGCAGCTTTACAGGGGACACTGAAGCTTTCTTT	CASSFTGDTEAFF
.	TRBV2	TRBJ1-4	.	TGTGCCAGCAGTGTGGGGGCAGGGGTTAATGAAAAACTGTTTTTT	CASSVGAGVNEKLFF
.	TRBV10-3	TRBJ2-5	.	TGTGCCATCAGTGTCCGGGGTATGGGAGAGACCCAGTACTTC	CAISVRGMGETQYF
.	TRBV4-3	TRBJ1-2	TRBD1	TGCGCCAGCAGCCAAGGAGACAGGGGAGGGTATGGCTACACCTTC	CASSQGDRGGYGYTF
.	TRBV28	TRBJ1-1	.	TGTGCCAGCAGGTACAGGGAGAGGGGTGAAGCTTTCTTT	CASRYRERGEAFF
.	TRBV2	TRBJ2-2	.	TGTGCCAGCAGTGGCGGGATGGGCGGGGAGCTGTTTTTT	CASSGGMGGELFF
.	TRBV19	TRBJ2-7	TRBD1	TGTGCCAGTAGTGACAACGGACAGGGCAAATACGAGCAGTACTTC	CASSDNGQGKYEQYF
.	TRBV2	TRBJ2-7	.	TGTGCCAGCAGCCCCATGGCAGGACTCTCCTACGAGCAGTACTTC	CASSPMAGLSYEQYF